The present entry profiles one T cell receptor (beta chain) with its context. Primers for the PCR totalled 60 Vbeta and 13 Jbeta. Sequenced by immunoSEQ multiplex PCR; TCRdb stores in-frame clones only, minus some. The sample has under 250,000 clones, roughly four fifths seen once. These data are taken from a study of cytomegalovirus exposure and HLA in healthy donors. Trimming removed 5 bases from V and 2 bases from J, with 13 bases in between. This CDR3 contains 15 residues. Germline V CDR1 and CDR2: SGHAT, FQNNGV. This chain connects TRBV11-2 to TRBJ1-5, with unresolved D. The sample was PBMCs. This clonotype was sampled from a man aged 25 to 45 in good health and CMV-seronegative. CDR3 in amino acids: CASSLDGGGNQPQHF. The CDR3 DNA sequence: TGTGCCAGCAGCCTCGACGGCGGAGGCAATCAGCCCCAGCATTTT.